A selection of T cell receptor beta chains follows, all from one sample in a study of CD8+ T cells in alopecia areata. The assay was immunoSEQ multiplex PCR, and TCRdb's table has in-frame clones only and misses some. The sample yields approximately 210,000 clones, 45% to 65% seen once. This specimen consisted of CD4+ T cells sorted from blood, obtained at week 4, from a patient treated with tofacitinib. These receptors came from a human donor with alopecia areata. CDR3s include the opening cysteine and the closing phenylalanine or tryptophan. The order of the fields is clone size, V gene, D gene, J gene, CDR3 DNA, CDR3 protein. D genes are given only for firm matches. Clone size is shown for a subset of rows, as once, few, many or a class of expanded clone.

clone size: few
V gene: TRBV6-4
D gene: TRBD2
J gene: TRBJ2-3
CDR3 DNA: TGTGCCAGCAGCGCCTCGGGCGGGGGGTCCACAGATACGCAGTATTTT
CDR3 protein: CASSASGGGSTDTQYF

clone size: NA
V gene: TRBV5-1
D gene: NA
J gene: TRBJ1-1
CDR3 DNA: TGCGCCAGCAGATATCCCGGCCGCGGGGGGAACACTGAAGCTTTCTTT
CDR3 protein: CASRYPGRGGNTEAFF

clone size: NA
V gene: TRBV25-1
D gene: NA
J gene: TRBJ2-5
CDR3 DNA: TGTGCCAGCGGGGGATTGGAGACCCAGTACTTC
CDR3 protein: CASGGLETQYF

clone size: NA
V gene: TRBV30
D gene: NA
J gene: TRBJ2-7
CDR3 DNA: TGTGCCTGGAGAATCCGCCACGAGCAGTACTTC
CDR3 protein: CAWRIRHEQYF

clone size: few
V gene: TRBV4-2
D gene: NA
J gene: TRBJ1-2
CDR3 DNA: TGTGCCAGCAGCCCGGAGCCAAAACCTAACTATGGCTACACCTTC
CDR3 protein: CASSPEPKPNYGYTF

clone size: NA
V gene: TRBV15
D gene: TRBD1
J gene: TRBJ1-2
CDR3 DNA: TGTGCCACCAGCAGAGAGGACAGGAGCTTAGGCTACACCTTC
CDR3 protein: CATSREDRSLGYTF

clone size: once
V gene: TRBV27
D gene: NA
J gene: TRBJ1-2
CDR3 DNA: TGTGCCACCCTGACAGGCTATGGCTACACCTTC
CDR3 protein: CATLTGYGYTF

clone size: NA
V gene: TRBV6-6
D gene: NA
J gene: TRBJ2-5
CDR3 DNA: TGTGCCAGCAGTTACTCTAGGGGAGCAGAGACCCAGTACTTC
CDR3 protein: CASSYSRGAETQYF

clone size: NA
V gene: TRBV7-9
D gene: NA
J gene: TRBJ2-7
CDR3 DNA: TGTGCCAGCAGCTCCCCCGGGGGCGGCTACGAGCAGTACTTC
CDR3 protein: CASSSPGGGYEQYF

clone size: NA
V gene: TRBV25-1
D gene: NA
J gene: TRBJ1-2
CDR3 DNA: TGTGCCAGCAGTGACCCCGGAAAGGAGGATGGCTACACCTTC
CDR3 protein: CASSDPGKEDGYTF

clone size: NA
V gene: TRBV29-1
D gene: TRBD2
J gene: TRBJ2-1
CDR3 DNA: TGCAGCGTTGAGCGGGGGGGGCGAGAGCAGTTCTTC
CDR3 protein: CSVERGGREQFF

clone size: few
V gene: TRBV15
D gene: TRBD1
J gene: TRBJ1-4
CDR3 DNA: TGTGCCACCAGCGGACAGGGCGGAAAACTGTTTTTT
CDR3 protein: CATSGQGGKLFF

clone size: few
V gene: TRBV29-1
D gene: NA
J gene: TRBJ2-1
CDR3 DNA: TGCAGCGTCCTGGGGTCCGGGAAGGGATTAAATGAGCAGTTCTTC
CDR3 protein: CSVLGSGKGLNEQFF

clone size: few
V gene: TRBV6-1
D gene: NA
J gene: TRBJ2-1
CDR3 DNA: TGTGCCAGCAGCGCCAGCGGGCTAAATGAGCAGTTCTTC
CDR3 protein: CASSASGLNEQFF

clone size: NA
V gene: TRBV11-2
D gene: NA
J gene: TRBJ1-6
CDR3 DNA: TGTGCCAGCAGCTTAGAACCTCGTTTAAATTCACCCCTCCACTTT
CDR3 protein: CASSLEPRLNSPLHF

clone size: few
V gene: TRBV29-1
D gene: TRBD2
J gene: TRBJ2-1
CDR3 DNA: TGCAGCGTTGTAGGCCTAGCGGGGGGGCTTGAGCAGTTCTTC
CDR3 protein: CSVVGLAGGLEQFF

clone size: NA
V gene: TRBV29-1
D gene: NA
J gene: TRBJ1-2
CDR3 DNA: TGCAGCGCTACCAGGGAGACGGGGGACGGCTACACCTTC
CDR3 protein: CSATRETGDGYTF

clone size: few
V gene: TRBV7-9
D gene: TRBD1
J gene: TRBJ1-4
CDR3 DNA: TGTGCCAGCAGCTCCCGATCCCGGGACAGGGATGAAAAACTGTTTTTT
CDR3 protein: CASSSRSRDRDEKLFF

clone size: NA
V gene: TRBV5-6
D gene: NA
J gene: TRBJ1-2
CDR3 DNA: TGTGCCAGCAGCTTGTGGAGGGGAGGCGGCTACACCTTC
CDR3 protein: CASSLWRGGGYTF

clone size: NA
V gene: TRBV18
D gene: NA
J gene: TRBJ2-5
CDR3 DNA: TGTGCCAGCTCACCAGGGACGGAGTTCACGAAGACCCAGTACTTC
CDR3 protein: CASSPGTEFTKTQYF

clone size: NA
V gene: TRBV11-1
D gene: TRBD2
J gene: TRBJ2-1
CDR3 DNA: TGTGCCAGCAGCCCTTCGGGGGAAGCGGGGGGGCCCCACAATGAGCAGTTCTTC
CDR3 protein: CASSPSGEAGGPHNEQFF

clone size: NA
V gene: TRBV7-9
D gene: NA
J gene: TRBJ2-1
CDR3 DNA: TGTGCCAGCAGCAAATCGGGACTCCTGAGCTCCTACAATGAGCAGTTCTTC
CDR3 protein: CASSKSGLLSSYNEQFF

clone size: few
V gene: TRBV7-2
D gene: NA
J gene: TRBJ1-1
CDR3 DNA: TGTGCCAGCAGCAAAGGGGGAGTGAACACTGAAGCTTTCTTT
CDR3 protein: CASSKGGVNTEAFF

clone size: few
V gene: TRBV29-1
D gene: TRBD2
J gene: TRBJ2-5
CDR3 DNA: TGCAGCGTTGCCACTAGCGGGGAAGAGACCCAGTACTTC
CDR3 protein: CSVATSGEETQYF

clone size: NA
V gene: TRBV30
D gene: NA
J gene: TRBJ1-1
CDR3 DNA: TGTGCCTGGAGCCCAATGGGGACCTCTGAAGCTTTCTTT
CDR3 protein: CAWSPMGTSEAFF

clone size: NA
V gene: TRBV29-1
D gene: NA
J gene: TRBJ2-3
CDR3 DNA: TGCAGCGTTGAACAGGGGTTCGGCACAGATACGCAGTATTTT
CDR3 protein: CSVEQGFGTDTQYF

clone size: NA
V gene: TRBV30
D gene: NA
J gene: TRBJ2-2
CDR3 DNA: TGTGCCAGGAGCCCCAATTTGAACACCGGGGAGCTGTTTTTT
CDR3 protein: CARSPNLNTGELFF

clone size: NA
V gene: TRBV15
D gene: NA
J gene: TRBJ2-7
CDR3 DNA: TGTGCCACCAGCAGAGAGGGGGGTCGCGACTACGAGCAGTACTTC
CDR3 protein: CATSREGGRDYEQYF

clone size: NA
V gene: TRBV2
D gene: NA
J gene: TRBJ1-6
CDR3 DNA: TGTGCCAGCAGTCCAAAAGGGACCTATAATTCACCCCTCCACTTT
CDR3 protein: CASSPKGTYNSPLHF

clone size: few
V gene: TRBV15
D gene: NA
J gene: TRBJ1-4
CDR3 DNA: TGTGCCACCAGCAGAGAGGACCGGGGGTTCGTAGTTGCAACTAATGAAAAACTGTTTTTT
CDR3 protein: CATSREDRGFVVATNEKLFF

clone size: NA
V gene: TRBV5-4
D gene: NA
J gene: TRBJ2-5
CDR3 DNA: TGTGCCAGCAGCTTGGGACAGAAAGAGACCCAGTACTTC
CDR3 protein: CASSLGQKETQYF

clone size: few
V gene: TRBV27
D gene: NA
J gene: TRBJ2-6
CDR3 DNA: TGTGCCAGCAGTTTTTATCCGGGGGTGGTTACTGGGGCCAACGTCCTGACTTTC
CDR3 protein: CASSFYPGVVTGANVLTF

clone size: once
V gene: TRBV6-5
D gene: NA
J gene: TRBJ2-2
CDR3 DNA: TGTGCCAGCAGTTACCGGCAGCCCGGGGAGCTGTTTTTT
CDR3 protein: CASSYRQPGELFF

clone size: NA
V gene: TRBV30
D gene: TRBD1
J gene: TRBJ2-7
CDR3 DNA: TGTGCCTGGAGGAGACGGACAGGGGGCGTGGGCGAGCAGTACTTC
CDR3 protein: CAWRRRTGGVGEQYF

clone size: few
V gene: TRBV29-1
D gene: TRBD1
J gene: TRBJ1-1
CDR3 DNA: TGCAGCGTTGAAGGCGACAGGGAGAACACTGAAGCTTTCTTT
CDR3 protein: CSVEGDRENTEAFF

clone size: NA
V gene: TRBV7-7
D gene: NA
J gene: TRBJ2-3
CDR3 DNA: TGTGCTAGCAGCTTGATGAGCACAGATACGCAGTATTTT
CDR3 protein: CASSLMSTDTQYF

clone size: NA
V gene: TRBV5-1
D gene: TRBD1
J gene: TRBJ2-7
CDR3 DNA: TGCGCCAGCAGCTGGGACAGGGCGTCCGAGCAGTACTTC
CDR3 protein: CASSWDRASEQYF